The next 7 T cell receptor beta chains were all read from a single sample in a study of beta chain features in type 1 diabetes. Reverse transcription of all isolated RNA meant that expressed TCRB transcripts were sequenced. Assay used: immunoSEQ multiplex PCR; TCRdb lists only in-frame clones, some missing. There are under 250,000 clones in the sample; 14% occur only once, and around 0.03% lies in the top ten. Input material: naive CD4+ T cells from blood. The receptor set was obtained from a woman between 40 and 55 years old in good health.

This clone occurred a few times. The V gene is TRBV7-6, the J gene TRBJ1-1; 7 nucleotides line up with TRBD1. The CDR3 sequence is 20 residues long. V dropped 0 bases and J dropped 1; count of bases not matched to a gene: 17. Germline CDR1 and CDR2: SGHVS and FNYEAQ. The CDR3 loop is CASSLASSRGISLTNTEAFF. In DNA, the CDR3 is TGTGCCAGCAGCTTAGCGAGTTCCAGGGGGATCTCATTAACGAACACTGAAGCTTTCTTT. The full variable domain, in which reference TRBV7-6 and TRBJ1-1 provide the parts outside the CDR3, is GAGVSQSPRYKVTKRGQDVALRCDPISGHVSLYWYRQALGQGPEFLTYFNYEAQQDKSGLPNDRFSAERPEGSISTLTIQRTEQRDSAMYRCASSLASSRGISLTNTEAFFGQGTRLTVV.

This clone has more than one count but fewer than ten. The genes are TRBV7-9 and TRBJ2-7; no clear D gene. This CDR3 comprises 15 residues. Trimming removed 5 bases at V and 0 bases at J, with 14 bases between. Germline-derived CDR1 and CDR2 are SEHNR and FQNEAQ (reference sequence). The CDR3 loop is CASSPRGDRSYEQYF. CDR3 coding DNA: TGTGCCAGCAGCCCCAGAGGCGACCGCTCCTACGAGCAGTACTTC.

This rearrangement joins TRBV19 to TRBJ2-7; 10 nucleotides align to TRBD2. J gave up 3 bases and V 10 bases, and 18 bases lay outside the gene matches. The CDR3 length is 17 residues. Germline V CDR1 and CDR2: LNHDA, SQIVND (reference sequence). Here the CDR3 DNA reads TGTGCCACCCGATCTTTGGATACTAGCGGGGCCTTCTACGAGCAGTACTTC. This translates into CATRSLDTSGAFYEQYF.

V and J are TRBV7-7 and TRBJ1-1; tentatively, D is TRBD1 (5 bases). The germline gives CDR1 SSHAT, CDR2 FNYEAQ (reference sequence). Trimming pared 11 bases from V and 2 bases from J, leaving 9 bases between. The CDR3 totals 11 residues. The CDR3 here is CAVGGNTEAFF. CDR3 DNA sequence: TGTGCCGTCGGGGGTAACACTGAAGCTTTCTTT.

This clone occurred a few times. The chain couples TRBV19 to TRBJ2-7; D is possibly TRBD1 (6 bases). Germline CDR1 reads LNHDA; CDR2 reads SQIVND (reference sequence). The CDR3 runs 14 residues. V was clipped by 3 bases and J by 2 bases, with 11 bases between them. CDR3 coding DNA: TGTGCCAGTAGTATCGGCAGGGGCCCCTACGAGCAGTACTTC. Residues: CASSIGRGPYEQYF.

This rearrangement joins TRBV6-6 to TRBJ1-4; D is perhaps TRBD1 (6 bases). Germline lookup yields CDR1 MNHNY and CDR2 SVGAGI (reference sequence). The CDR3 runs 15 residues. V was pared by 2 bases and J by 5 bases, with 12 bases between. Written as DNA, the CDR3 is TGTGCCAGCAGTTACGACGCCAGGGGAAATGAAAAACTGTTTTTT. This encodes CASSYDARGNEKLFF.

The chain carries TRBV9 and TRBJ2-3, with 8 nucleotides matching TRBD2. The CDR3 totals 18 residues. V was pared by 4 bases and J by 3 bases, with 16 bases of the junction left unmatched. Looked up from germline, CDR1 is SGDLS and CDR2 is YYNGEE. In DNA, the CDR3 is TGTGCCAGCAGCCCTCCCCTCCGGGGGGGGCGTCGGACAGATACGCAGTATTTT. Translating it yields CASSPPLRGGRRTDTQYF.